This T cell receptor beta chain was recorded in a study of cytomegalovirus exposure and HLA in healthy donors. Across the study: It was reported in a later analysis that the same platform had been used for the roughly 130 validation repertoires as for the roughly 700 first-cohort repertoires. Study-level points and caveats: First-cohort TCR clusters were later found to tend to co-occur in the 120 or so validation repertoires. The authors enumerated some 160 TCR beta chains as linked to cytomegalovirus. A few chains linked to CMV were shown in vitro to be specific for CMV antigens.

The assay was immunoSEQ multiplex PCR, and TCRdb's table has in-frame clones only and misses some. The sample yields roughly 350,000 clones, 86% seen once. The CDR3 is 16 amino acids. V shed 0 bases and J 2 bases; nucleotides not matched to a gene: 6. Germline loops: CDR1 SGHRS, CDR2 YFSETQ. This clone has a single count. Its antigen is undetermined. The source material was PBMCs. The sequence came from a young woman in good health and CMV-seronegative. The chain has TRBV5-1 and TRBJ2-7, with 9 bases aligning to TRBD1. This CDR3 is CASSLESQGAAYEQYF. The CDR3 nucleotides are TGCGCCAGCAGCTTGGAGTCACAGGGGGCCGCCTACGAGCAGTACTTC.